Listed below are T cell receptor beta chains from one sample, sequenced in a study of blood T cell repertoires in COVID-19. Data came from immunoSEQ multiplex PCR; TCRdb stores just in-frame clones and leaves some out. The sample has fewer than 40,000 clones; approximately 85% are singletons. Sequencing input: peripheral blood. The source is a human donor in a cohort sampled during active COVID-19. The conserved cysteine and the conserved F or W are not part of the CDR3 here. The D gene is left open where the match is weak. Clone size is shown for a subset of rows, as once, few, many or a class of expanded clone.

cdr3_length clone_size d_call v_call cdr3_aa
14 - TRBD1 TRBV5-4 ASSLAGQGNTGELF
13 - TRBD2 TRBV9 ASSVDGRAQETQY
13 - TRBD1 TRBV6-2/TRBV6-3 ASSNRDRDYYGYT
14 - - TRBV6-2/TRBV6-3 ASSYGGPISSEKLF
11 few - TRBV30 AWSVTAGTEAF
16 - TRBD2 TRBV3-1/TRBV3-2 ASSQVSGGAGGTGELF
13 - - TRBV10-3 AISESGGPWETQY
14 - - TRBV3-1/TRBV3-2 ASSQDLLAERNEQF
13 - TRBD1 TRBV5-1 ASRVTTGLDYGYT
17 few - TRBV11-2 ASSSAGRGDPPLYNEQF
12 - - TRBV4-1 ASSQDRQTGEAF
11 - TRBD1 TRBV12-3/TRBV12-4 ASRRQGGTEAF
13 - TRBD1 TRBV2 ASSARRQGVYGYT
13 - - TRBV9 ASSLGWQDVHEAF
11 - - TRBV6-5 ASSLTSSYEQY
11 - - TRBV11-2 ASSLDRDNEQF
13 once - TRBV7-9 ASSPPSGGHTEAF
12 - - TRBV3-1/TRBV3-2 ASSPRGSAEKLF
15 - TRBD1 TRBV6-6 ASSQSGQGVSSYEQY